This is a list of T cell receptor beta chains from one sample in a study of patients and donors after allogeneic stem cell transplantation. TCRdb reprocessed the RT-PCR reads via MiXCR and lists one record per CDR3 protein. The table includes some 150,000 distinct CDR3 sequences, about two fifths detected once. The sequenced material came from blood, either unsorted or a sorted T cell fraction (not recorded which). The source of these receptors is a human donor who was either an allogeneic HSCT recipient or a stem cell or donor lymphocyte infusion donor (not recorded which). It is not recorded whose cells these are; they may come from a transplant donor. CDR3s include the opening cysteine and the closing phenylalanine or tryptophan. The D gene is left open where the match is weak. Clone size is given for some rows only: seen once, a few or many times, or a class if the clone is expanded.

>-|-|TRBV12-3/TRBV12-4|TRBJ1-2
CATGGYGYTF
TGTGCCACCGGGGGTTATGGCTACACCTTC
>-|few|TRBV3-1|TRBJ1-2
CASSLEEGGYTF
TGTGCCAGCAGCCTCGAAGAGGGTGGCTACACCTTC
>-|-|TRBV12-3/TRBV12-4|TRBJ2-1
CASSLALGFKSSYNEQFF
TGTGCCAGCAGTTTAGCGCTGGGATTCAAGAGCTCCTACAATGAGCAGTTCTTC
>-|few|TRBV12-3/TRBV12-4|TRBJ1-5
CASSLVQGRYSNQPQHF
TGTGCCAGCAGTTTGGTACAGGGCAGATATAGCAATCAGCCCCAGCATTTT
>TRBD1|-|TRBV3-1|TRBJ1-6
CASSQDLATGERSPLHF
TGTGCCAGCAGCCAAGATCTTGCGACAGGGGAGAGGTCACCCCTCCACTTT
>-|-|TRBV21-1|TRBJ1-6
CASNPDGNEDNSPLHF
TGTGCCAGCAACCCCGATGGAAACGAGGATAATTCACCCCTCCACTTT
>TRBD1|few|TRBV20-1|TRBJ1-5
CSARVITGGVAPQHF
TGCAGTGCTAGAGTTATAACAGGGGGGGTTGCGCCCCAGCATTTT
>-|-|TRBV5-1|TRBJ1-1
CASSLGAIIMNTEAFF
TGCGCCAGCAGCTTGGGTGCGATCATTATGAACACTGAAGCTTTCTTT
>-|-|TRBV10-2|TRBJ1-1
CATNLGNPTNTEAFF
TGCGCCACCAACCTAGGGAACCCCACGAACACTGAAGCTTTCTTT
>-|few|TRBV12-3/TRBV12-4|TRBJ1-2
CASSRGTSASYGYTF
TGTGCCAGCAGTCGAGGGACCTCAGCGAGCTATGGCTACACCTTC
>-|-|TRBV12-3/TRBV12-4|TRBJ1-1
CASSSSQGSEAFF
TGTGCCAGCAGTTCGTCACAGGGAAGTGAAGCTTTCTTT